These 26 T cell receptor beta chains share one sample of origin, sequenced in a study of T cell responses to AZD1222 COVID-19 vaccine. The assay was immunoSEQ multiplex PCR, and TCRdb's table has in-frame clones only and misses some. There are roughly 140,000 clones in the sample; around 89% occur only once, and approximately 3% lies in the top ten. Sample: peripheral blood, taken 28 days after the second AZD1222 dose. These receptors were taken from an adult who received the AZD1222 COVID-19 vaccine.

The chain recombines TRBV30 with TRBJ2-7, with D possibly being TRBD1 (5 bases). This CDR3 has 12 residues. From germline, CDR1 is GTSNPN and CDR2 SVGIG (reference sequence). V dropped 3 bases and J dropped 3 bases, with 9 bases sitting between them. For the CDR3, the DNA is TGTGCCTGGAGCCCTGACAGCTACGAGCAGTACTTC. Translated: CAWSPDSYEQYF.

The gene calls are TRBV5-5 and TRBJ2-2; TRBD2 matches 9 bases. This CDR3 has 14 residues. With 2 bases clipped from V and 6 bases from J, the junction kept 2 bases outside the gene matches. From germline, CDR1 is SGHKS and CDR2 YYEKEE (reference sequence). The CDR3 DNA follows: TGTGCCAGCAGCTTTAGCGGGAGTCCCGGGGAGCTGTTTTTT. Translating gives CASSFSGSPGELFF.

This chain links TRBV19 with TRBJ2-7, with 8 bases fitting TRBD2. Germline CDR1 LNHDA, CDR2 SQIVND (reference sequence). The V and J ends lost 4 bases and 2 bases, in that order; junction bases with no gene match: 7. The CDR3 spans 15 residues. CDR3 region: CASSSSSGGAYEQYF. In nucleotides, the CDR3 is TGTGCCAGTAGTAGTTCGAGCGGGGGTGCCTACGAGCAGTACTTC.

The gene calls are TRBV30 and TRBJ1-5, with 9 bases that match TRBD1. Trimming removed 0 bases from V and 4 bases from J; junction bases left unmatched: 13. The CDR3 is made up of 18 amino acids. The germline V gene has CDR1 GTSNPN and CDR2 SVGIG (reference sequence). This CDR3 is CAWSVQMRTGAMNQPQHF. In DNA, the CDR3 is TGTGCCTGGAGTGTACAGATGAGGACAGGGGCCATGAATCAGCCCCAGCATTTT.

The rearrangement joins TRBV5-1 to TRBJ1-6; D not resolved. The germline V gene has CDR1 SGHRS and CDR2 YFSETQ. V dropped 1 base and J dropped 10 bases, with 9 bases sitting between them. The CDR3 spans 13 residues. CDR3 DNA sequence: TGCGCCAGCAGCTTGACTGTCGACTCACCCCTCCACTTT. It is translated as CASSLTVDSPLHF.

This clone was seen more than once but under ten times. V and J are TRBV28 and TRBJ2-3; 10 nucleotides agree with TRBD1. Germline CDR1 is MDHEN and CDR2 is SYDVKM. The trim removed 4 bases at V and 2 bases at J, leaving 9 bases unmatched. The CDR3 runs 17 residues. The chain's CDR3 is CASSSLGGTGATDTQYF. In DNA, the CDR3 is TGTGCCAGCAGTTCCTTAGGAGGGACAGGGGCCACAGATACGCAGTATTTT.

The CDR3 DNA sequence: TGTGCCAGCACAACCTTCCTAGGGGAGAATTCACCCCTCCACTTT. Translating gives CASTTFLGENSPLHF. The rearrangement joins TRBV6-6 to TRBJ1-6, with D possibly being TRBD1 (5 bases). The CDR3 sequence is 15 residues long. CDR1 is MNHNY and CDR2 is SVGAGI in the germline V gene (reference sequence). Between the trimmed V and J ends, which lost 7 bases and 7 bases, there was a span of 17 bases.

The chain uses TRBV5-1 and TRBJ2-5, with D perhaps given as TRBD1 or TRBD2 (5 bases each). Germline-derived CDR1 and CDR2 are SGHRS and YFSETQ. V was cut by 1 base and J by 2 bases, with 9 bases left in between. The CDR3 length is 14 residues. The CDR3 reads CASSLSEGQETQYF. CDR3 nucleotide sequence: TGCGCCAGCAGCTTGAGCGAGGGGCAAGAGACCCAGTACTTC.

The rearrangement uses TRBV3-1 (or the pseudogene TRBV3-2) and TRBJ2-3; 7 bases map to TRBD2. Germline lookup yields CDR1 LGHDT and CDR2 YNNKEL (reference sequence). The CDR3 has 14 residues. The V and J ends lost 7 bases and 5 bases, in that order; junction bases with no gene match: 9. CDR3 DNA sequence: TGTGCCAGCACCGGACTCCCGGGGGGAGATACGCAGTATTTT. This codes for CASTGLPGGDTQYF.

This chain links TRBV5-1 with TRBJ2-1, with TRBD2 matching over 7 bases. V dropped 1 base and J dropped 2; count of bases not matched to a gene: 6. Germline V lookup: CDR1 SGHRS, CDR2 YFSETQ. This CDR3 contains 16 residues. The CDR3 reads CASSLPSSGPYNEQFF. In DNA form, the CDR3 reads TGCGCCAGCAGCTTGCCCTCTAGCGGCCCCTACAATGAGCAGTTCTTC. Complete variable domain (other parts from reference TRBV5-1 and TRBJ2-1): KAGVTQTPRYLIKTRGQQVTLSCSPISGHRSVSWYQQTPGQGLQFLFEYFSETQRNKGNFPGRFSGRQFSNSRSEMNVSTLELGDSALYLCASSLPSSGPYNEQFFGPGTRLTVL.

The V and J genes are TRBV19 and TRBJ2-1; no clear D gene. The CDR3 is 14 amino acids. The germline V and J ends were trimmed by 3 bases and 8 bases, with 14 bases remaining between them. CDR1 is LNHDA, CDR2 SQIVND, per germline (reference sequence). This chain's CDR3 is CASSINGYSDEQFF. In nucleotides, the CDR3 is TGTGCCAGTAGTATTAACGGGTATTCGGATGAGCAGTTCTTC.

This chain links TRBV19 with TRBJ2-3, with TRBD2 identical over 8 bases. This CDR3 is 17 amino acids long. The junction had 18 bases not matched to a gene; V was cut back by 8 bases and J by 5 bases. The germline V gene encodes CDR1 LNHDA and CDR2 SQIVND (reference sequence). CDR3 sequence: CASYPPKLAVLGDTQYF. The CDR3 DNA reads TGTGCCAGTTACCCCCCAAAACTAGCGGTTCTTGGAGATACGCAGTATTTT.

V usage is TRBV5-4 and J usage is TRBJ1-3; D is ambiguous. The V end lost 4 bases, the J end lost 6 bases, and 14 bases lay between the germline ends. The CDR3 consists of 14 residues. Germline CDR1 reads SGHNT; CDR2 reads YYREEE (reference sequence). CDR3 sequence reads: CASSPRGVANTIYF. CDR3 DNA: TGTGCCAGCAGCCCGCGAGGTGTTGCAAACACCATATATTTT.

The chain carries TRBV5-1 and TRBJ2-2; 15 bases are a match to TRBD2. This CDR3 region has 18 residues. The V segment lost 4 bases and the J segment 4 bases; nucleotides outside the gene matches: 8. Germline values: CDR1 SGHRS, CDR2 YFSETQ. The CDR3 loop is CASSAGTSGRLGTGELFF. The CDR3 region has the DNA TGCGCCAGCAGCGCCGGGACTAGCGGGAGGTTGGGCACCGGGGAGCTGTTTTTT.

This sequence joins TRBV28 and TRBJ1-2; D uncertain. V was clipped by 6 bases and J by 3 bases, with 8 bases between them. This CDR3 has 12 amino acids. Germline V lookup: CDR1 MDHEN, CDR2 SYDVKM. The CDR3 sequence is CASRHTDYGYTF. The CDR3 bases are TGTGCCAGCAGGCATACTGACTATGGCTACACCTTC.

The V gene is TRBV6-5, the J gene TRBJ2-7; D may match TRBD1 or TRBD2 (6 bases each). V shed 6 bases and J shed 0 bases, with 15 bases lying between them. The CDR3 spans 15 residues. Germline V gene sequence: CDR1 MNHEY, CDR2 SVGAGI. CDR3: CASSTNGGASYEQYF. CDR3 nucleotide sequence: TGTGCCAGCAGCACGAACGGGGGCGCCTCCTACGAGCAGTACTTC.

The V and J genes are TRBV28 and TRBJ2-4; TRBD2 aligns across 8 bases. Germline CDR1 reads MDHEN; CDR2 reads SYDVKM. CDR3 length: 16 residues. Trimming at V came to 6 bases and at J to 3 bases, leaving 10 bases not matched to a gene. Here the CDR3 reads CASSISRAGGKNIQYF. CDR3 nucleotide sequence: TGTGCCAGCAGCATCTCCAGGGCGGGGGGCAAAAACATTCAGTACTTC.

This chain uses TRBV18 with TRBJ2-1, with no clear D. The CDR3 spans 11 residues. Deletions cut 2 bases from V and 8 bases from J, with 4 bases between. Per germline, CDR1 KGHSH and CDR2 LQKENI. The CDR3 region is CASSPDYEQFF. CDR3 bases: TGTGCCAGCTCACCAGACTATGAGCAGTTCTTC.

The chain employs TRBV27 and TRBJ1-5, with D maybe TRBD1 (5 bases). CDR1 is MNHEY and CDR2 is SMNVEV in the germline V gene (reference sequence). The CDR3 covers 14 residues. V was trimmed by 2 bases and J by 4 bases, leaving 9 bases between them. DNA of the CDR3: TGTGCCAGCAGTTTACGACAGAGGAATCAGCCCCAGCATTTT. Its translation: CASSLRQRNQPQHF.

The V gene is TRBV5-1, the J gene TRBJ2-1; 12 nucleotides match TRBD1. V was pared by 3 bases and J by 7 bases, with 5 bases of the junction left unmatched. The CDR3 sequence is 15 residues long. Per germline, CDR1 SGHRS and CDR2 YFSETQ. CDR3 nucleotide sequence: TGCGCCAGCAGCTCCGGGACAGGGGGCCTGAATGAGCAGTTCTTC. This translates into CASSSGTGGLNEQFF. Complete variable domain (other parts from reference TRBV5-1 and TRBJ2-1): KAGVTQTPRYLIKTRGQQVTLSCSPISGHRSVSWYQQTPGQGLQFLFEYFSETQRNKGNFPGRFSGRQFSNSRSEMNVSTLELGDSALYLCASSSGTGGLNEQFFGPGTRLTVL.

V and J are TRBV6-5 and TRBJ1-3; no clear D. V lost 6 bases and J lost 4, with 10 bases in between. Germline CDR1 reads MNHEY; CDR2 reads SVGAGI. The CDR3 runs 13 residues. CDR3 in DNA: TGTGCCAGCAGCCGACAAGCAGGAAACACCATATATTTT. Its protein is CASSRQAGNTIYF.

The rearrangement uses TRBV4-1 and TRBJ1-1; unclear D gene. CDR3 size: 14 residues. V was pared by 1 base and J by 2 bases, with 8 bases between. Per the germline V gene, CDR1 is MGHRA and CDR2 is YSYEKL. The CDR3 is CASSQGTANTEAFF. In nucleotides, the CDR3 is TGCGCCAGCAGCCAAGGAACAGCTAACACTGAAGCTTTCTTT.

The genes are TRBV5-4 and TRBJ2-5; 7 bases fit TRBD2. The CDR3 totals 14 residues. Unmatched junction bases numbered 7, after V lost 4 bases and J lost 4 bases. Germline V gene data show CDR1 as SGHNT and CDR2 as YYREEE (reference sequence). The CDR3 sequence is CASSPGGSSETQYF. CDR3 DNA sequence: TGTGCCAGCAGCCCCGGGGGGTCGTCAGAGACCCAGTACTTC.

This chain joins TRBV7-8 and TRBJ1-1; D unresolved. V gave up 5 bases and J gave up 4 bases, with 23 bases separating them. Germline lookup yields CDR1 SGHVS and CDR2 FQNEAQ. This CDR3 has 17 amino acids. The CDR3 DNA is TGTGCCAGCAGCCCTCAAGCTGGATTATTAACCCGCACTGAAGCTTTCTTT. Its translation: CASSPQAGLLTRTEAFF. The full variable domain, completed using reference TRBV7-8 and TRBJ1-1, is GAGVSQSPRYKVAKRGQDVALRCDPISGHVSLFWYQQALGQGPEFLTYFQNEAQLDKSGLPSDRFFAERPEGSVSTLKIQRTQQEDSAVYLCASSPQAGLLTRTEAFFGQGTRLTVV.

The CDR3 is CASSPNRPGLNTEAFF. The CDR3 region has the DNA TGTGCCAGCAGCCCGAACAGGCCGGGGTTGAACACTGAAGCTTTCTTT. This chain links TRBV2 with TRBJ1-1; D is perhaps TRBD1 (5 bases). Germline V gene sequence: CDR1 SNHLY, CDR2 FYNNEI. CDR3 length equals 16 residues. V shed 6 bases and J shed 0 bases, with 17 bases lying between them.

The gene calls are TRBV6-4 and TRBJ2-6; TRBD2 might be the D (7 bases). The CDR3 sequence is 17 residues long. Germline V gives CDR1 MRHNA, CDR2 SNTAGT. V lost 4 bases and J 0 bases, leaving 13 bases between the germline ends. The CDR3 sequence is CASSGGGHRSGANVLTF. DNA of the CDR3: TGTGCCAGCAGTGGGGGGGGACACCGCTCTGGGGCCAACGTCCTGACTTTC.